Presented here are 24 T cell receptor beta chains from one specimen sequenced in a study of T cells in Graves' hyperthyroidism and ophthalmopathy. The CDR3 regions of TCR beta were amplified from RNA transcripts. Primed by the HTBI set, a first-round RT-PCR was run on the TCR CDR3. TCRdb used MiXCR to reprocess the multiplex PCR reads, holding one entry per CDR3 protein. The table lists more than 450,000 distinct CDR3 sequences, about 20% of them singletons, with 40% to 50% in the top ten. Sequenced sample: blood. Source of these receptors: a man aged 35 to 55 with Graves' ophthalmopathy.

The rearrangement links TRBV7-9 to TRBJ2-5, with D perhaps TRBD1 (6 bases). Germline V gene sequence: CDR1 SEHNR, CDR2 FQNEAQ (reference sequence). The V and J ends lost 5 bases and 3 bases respectively, with 10 bases between them. This CDR3 has 13 residues. The CDR3 nucleotides read TGTGCCAGCAGCCTAAGACAGGAAGAGACCCAGTACTTC. This sequence encodes CASSLRQEETQYF.

The genes are TRBV11-3 and TRBJ2-2; maybe TRBD2 (6 bases). Per the germline V gene, CDR1 is SGHNT and CDR2 is YENEEA. This CDR3 is built from 14 residues. Trimming pared 10 bases from V and 0 bases from J, leaving 12 bases between. CDR3 loop: CATLSGANTGELFF. The CDR3 bases are TGTGCCACGCTCTCGGGAGCGAACACCGGGGAGCTGTTTTTT.

The chain links TRBV12-5 to TRBJ2-7, with D possibly being TRBD2 (6 bases). Trimming stripped 3 bases from V and 1 base from J, with 13 bases between. This CDR3 is 15 amino acids long. Per germline, CDR1 LGHNT and CDR2 FRNRAP. The CDR3 loop reads CASGLAGTHSYEQYF. In DNA form, the CDR3 reads TGTGCTAGTGGTTTAGCTGGGACTCATTCCTACGAGCAGTACTTC.

The J gene is TRBJ2-7, the V gene TRBV18; 8 bases agree with TRBD1. Germline lookup yields CDR1 KGHSH and CDR2 LQKENI. The CDR3 totals 15 residues. V shed 0 bases, J shed 3 bases, and the junction held 4 bases outside the gene matches. CDR3 DNA sequence: TGTGCCAGCTCACCACCGACAGGGGCGATCTACGAGCAGTACTTC. Encoded protein: CASSPPTGAIYEQYF.

This clonotype was picked up many times. The rearrangement links TRBV10-3 to TRBJ1-3; maybe TRBD1 (5 bases). The V gene lost 6 bases and the J gene lost 2 bases, with 11 bases spanning the gap. The CDR3 is made up of 14 amino acids. Germline-derived CDR1 and CDR2 are ENHRY and SYGVKD. CDR3: CAIRLQDTGNTIYF. For the CDR3, the DNA is TGTGCCATCAGACTACAGGATACTGGAAACACCATATATTTT.

The chain recombines TRBV20-1 with TRBJ1-1; D not certain. The germline V gene encodes CDR1 DFQATT and CDR2 SNEGSKA (reference sequence). This CDR3 is built from 13 residues. The ends were cut back, 2 bases at V and 1 base at J, with 8 bases in the middle. CDR3 bases: TGCAGTGCTAGATTGGCCGGGAACACTGAAGCTTTCTTT. Its protein product is CSARLAGNTEAFF.

The chain combines TRBV6-5 with TRBJ1-3; tentatively, D is TRBD1 (5 bases). The CDR3 contains 16 residues. Deletions cut 2 bases from V and 0 bases from J, with 11 bases between. CDR1 and CDR2 from the germline V gene are MNHEY and SVGAGI. CDR3 bases: TGTGCCAGCAGTTACAGAGCAGGGATCTCTGGAAACACCATATATTTT. Protein: CASSYRAGISGNTIYF.

There are a few counts of this clonotype. The V call is TRBV11-2, the J call TRBJ2-3; 7 nucleotides align to TRBD2. Trimming took 5 bases from V and 2 from J; bases not matched to a gene: 7. In germline, CDR1 is SGHAT, CDR2 FQNNGV. The CDR3 is made up of 15 amino acids. The CDR3 sequence: CASSLGLVLTDTQYF. The CDR3 DNA follows: TGTGCCAGCAGCCTTGGACTAGTACTCACAGATACGCAGTATTTT.

The chain employs TRBV7-2 and TRBJ2-7; 15 nucleotides match TRBD2. Looked up from germline, CDR1 is SGHTA and CDR2 is FQGNSA. This CDR3 contains 14 residues. The trim removed 5 bases at V and 9 bases at J, leaving 5 bases unmatched. The CDR3 region is CASSPRTSGRAQYF. CDR3 DNA: TGTGCCAGCAGCCCGCGGACTAGCGGGAGGGCGCAGTACTTC.

This clonotype was picked up many times. The chain links TRBV5-4 to TRBJ2-3; D remains unclear. The germline V gene encodes CDR1 SGHNT and CDR2 YYREEE (reference sequence). The CDR3 contains 13 residues. V was trimmed by 0 bases and J by 7 bases, leaving 9 bases between them. This chain's CDR3 is CASSLGEEYTQYF. The CDR3 nucleotides read TGTGCCAGCAGCTTGGGCGAGGAGTATACGCAGTATTTT. The entire variable domain, with the rest obtained from reference TRBV5-4 and TRBJ2-3, is as follows: ETGVTQSPTHLIKTRGQQVTLRCSSQSGHNTVSWYQQALGQGPQFIFQYYREEENGRGNFPPRFSGLQFPNYSSELNVNALELDDSALYLCASSLGEEYTQYFGPGTRLTVL.

This clonotype was observed at least ten times. This chain links TRBV18 with TRBJ2-1; D unresolved. The length of the CDR3 is 15 residues. CDR1 is KGHSH and CDR2 is LQKENI in the germline V gene. Trimming took 3 bases from V and 8 from J, leaving 17 bases between them. The CDR3 DNA follows: TGTGCCAGCTCACCCGCGGCCACCGCAGTCGATGAGCAGTTCTTC. Translation gives CASSPAATAVDEQFF.

In its sample, this clonotype was seen many times. This chain uses TRBV12-5 with TRBJ1-1; D is unclear. The length of the CDR3 is 13 residues. V gave up 1 base and J gave up 3 bases, with 6 bases separating them. Germline CDR1 reads LGHNT; CDR2 reads FRNRAP. The CDR3 DNA sequence: TGTGCTAGTGGTTTGGGGACCTACACTGAAGCTTTCTTT. It yields the protein CASGLGTYTEAFF.

J is TRBJ2-4 and V is TRBV12-3 or TRBV12-4, with 7 bases fitting TRBD1. V lost 4 bases and J lost 6; bases outside the gene matches: 12. The CDR3 loop spans 16 amino acids. The DNA of the CDR3 is TGTGCCAGCAGTTCCCCGACAGGGTACTTAGTAAACATTCAGTACTTC. This translates into CASSSPTGYLVNIQYF.

This clonotype has a handful of counts. The chain uses TRBV30 and TRBJ2-6; D is unresolved. V was cut by 5 bases and J by 2 bases, with 10 bases left in between. The CDR3 consists of 14 residues. CDR1 and CDR2 from the germline V gene are GTSNPN and SVGIG (reference sequence). CDR3 residues: CAWGKEPGANVLTF. DNA of the CDR3: TGTGCCTGGGGAAAAGAACCTGGGGCCAACGTCCTGACTTTC.

This clonotype was detected many times. The chain uses TRBV2 and TRBJ2-6; D gene ambiguous. CDR3 length: 16 residues. The germline CDR1 and CDR2 sequences are SNHLY and FYNNEI. The V end was cut by 10 bases, the J end by 0 bases, with 16 bases between. This chain's CDR3 is CANSRGSNSGANVLTF. CDR3 nucleotide sequence: TGTGCCAACTCCCGCGGCAGCAACTCTGGGGCCAACGTCCTGACTTTC. The full variable domain, completed using reference TRBV2 and TRBJ2-6, is EPEVTQTPSHQVTQMGQEVILRCVPISNHLYFYWYRQILGQKVEFLVSFYNNEISEKSEIFDDQFSVERPDGSNFTLKIRSTKLEDSAMYFCANSRGSNSGANVLTFGAGSRLTVL.

V and J are TRBV5-6 and TRBJ1-3; D is ambiguous. Germline CDR1 is SGHDT and CDR2 is YYEEEE. The CDR3 runs 16 residues. V was pared by 4 bases and J by 0 bases, with 14 bases between. CDR3 residues: CASSLLQGRSGNTIYF. CDR3 nucleotide sequence: TGTGCCAGCAGCCTCCTCCAAGGGCGCTCTGGAAACACCATATATTTT.

This clonotype was observed a few times. V gene TRBV20-1 combines with J gene TRBJ1-1, with D possibly matching TRBD1 (6 bases). The CDR3 runs 12 residues. The germline V gene has CDR1 DFQATT and CDR2 SNEGSKA (reference sequence). V lost 6 bases and J 6 bases, leaving 14 bases between the germline ends. The CDR3 protein is CSAAGVISEAFF. DNA for the CDR3: TGCAGTGCCGCAGGGGTGATCTCTGAAGCTTTCTTT.

This clonotype showed up many times. The chain joins TRBV6-1 to TRBJ2-1; 9 positions match TRBD1. The CDR3 spans 15 residues. J was trimmed by 8 bases and V by 6 bases; bases with no gene match: 11. CDR1 MNHNS and CDR2 SASEGT come from the germline V gene. CDR3 sequence reads: CASSRAGQGIDEQFF. The CDR3, as DNA: TGTGCCAGCAGCCGTGCGGGACAGGGTATTGATGAGCAGTTCTTC.

This clonotype was observed many times. This rearrangement joins TRBV11-2 to TRBJ2-2; a weak D match, TRBD2 (5 bases). Germline CDR1 reads SGHAT; CDR2 reads FQNNGV. The CDR3 has 13 residues. The germline V and J ends were trimmed by 0 bases and 7 bases, with 6 bases remaining between them. As DNA, the CDR3 is TGTGCCAGCAGCTTAGATCGGGACGGGGAGCTGTTTTTT. This gives the protein CASSLDRDGELFF.

This clonotype was recorded many times. The CDR3 nucleotides are TGCAGTGCTAGAGGAGGGTTGGAGCAGTACTTC. As protein: CSARGGLEQYF. This rearrangement joins TRBV20-1 to TRBJ2-7; possible D gene TRBD2, 5 bases. The V gene's germline CDR1 is DFQATT and CDR2 SNEGSKA (reference sequence). V was cut by 1 base and J by 7 bases, with 8 bases left in between. The CDR3 runs to 11 residues.

In its sample, this clonotype was seen a few times. V usage is TRBV28 and J usage is TRBJ1-5, with D tentatively TRBD1 (5 bases). V was trimmed by 10 bases and J by 4 bases, leaving 17 bases between them. There are 14 residues in the CDR3. Looked up from germline, CDR1 is MDHEN and CDR2 is SYDVKM. The CDR3 loop is CATQTATPNQPQHF. In DNA form, the CDR3 reads TGTGCCACCCAGACAGCGACCCCTAATCAGCCCCAGCATTTT.

This chain joins TRBV7-9 and TRBJ2-7; tentatively, D is TRBD1 (5 bases). The CDR3 is 16 residues long. Germline V gives CDR1 SEHNR, CDR2 FQNEAQ (reference sequence). V gave up 1 base and J gave up 2 bases, with 15 bases separating them. The CDR3 spells CASSLEGQGHTYEQYF. In DNA form, the CDR3 reads TGTGCCAGCAGCTTAGAGGGGCAAGGACACACCTACGAGCAGTACTTC.

The chain links TRBV12-3 or TRBV12-4 to TRBJ1-4; the D is unclear. The CDR3 consists of 17 residues. V was clipped by 3 bases and J by 4 bases, with 18 bases between them. The CDR3 DNA sequence: TGTGCCAGCAGTTTCCTCCAAGGGCTAGGGCTTAATGAAAAACTGTTTTTT. The encoded protein is CASSFLQGLGLNEKLFF.

The rearrangement uses TRBV3-1 and TRBJ2-5; TRBD2 aligns across 10 bases. V lost 1 base, J lost 2 bases, and 4 bases stayed unmatched. The CDR3 sequence is 16 residues long. Germline assignment: CDR1 LGHDT and CDR2 YNNKEL (reference sequence). For the CDR3, the DNA is TGTGCCAGCAGCCAAGTATATAGCGGGGGGCAAGAGACCCAGTACTTC. This translates into CASSQVYSGGQETQYF.